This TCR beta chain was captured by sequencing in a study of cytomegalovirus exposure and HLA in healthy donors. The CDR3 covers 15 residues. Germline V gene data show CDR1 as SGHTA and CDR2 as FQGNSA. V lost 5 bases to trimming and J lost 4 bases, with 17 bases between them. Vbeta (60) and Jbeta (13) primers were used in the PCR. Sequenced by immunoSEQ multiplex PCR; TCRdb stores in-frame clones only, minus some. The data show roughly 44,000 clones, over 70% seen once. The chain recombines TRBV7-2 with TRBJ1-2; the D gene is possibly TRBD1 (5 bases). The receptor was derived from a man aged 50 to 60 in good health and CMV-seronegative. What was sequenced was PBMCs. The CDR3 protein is CASSPLLGGIYGYTF. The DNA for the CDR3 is TGTGCCAGCAGCCCTCTTTTGGGGGGGATCTATGGCTACACCTTC.